A single sample gave rise to the 10 T cell receptor beta chains below, sequenced in a study of blood T cell repertoires in COVID-19. Libraries were prepared by immunoSEQ multiplex PCR; TCRdb keeps only in-frame clonotypes and omits some of them. There are hundreds of thousands of clones in the sample; around 82% occur only once, and roughly 7.6% lies in the top ten. The source material was peripheral blood. The origin of the receptors is a woman between 50 and 59 years old with acute or convalescent COVID-19.

V usage is TRBV10-3 and J usage is TRBJ1-6, with D unresolved. Germline CDR1 and CDR2: ENHRY and SYGVKD. The V gene lost 6 bases and the J gene lost 0 bases, with 9 bases spanning the gap. This CDR3 is built from 15 residues. The CDR3 sequence is CAIRSGSSYNSPLHF. The DNA for the CDR3 is TGTGCCATCAGGTCCGGGAGCTCCTATAATTCACCCCTCCACTTT.

The chain recombines TRBV29-1 with TRBJ1-1; 8 positions match TRBD1. With V trimmed by 3 bases and J by 8 bases, 8 bases remained unmatched. CDR1 and CDR2 (germline): SQVTM, ANQGSEA. This CDR3 is 13 amino acids long. CDR3 nucleotide sequence: TGCAGCGTTGACGGACAGGGCGGTTGGGAAGCTTTCTTT. Protein: CSVDGQGGWEAFF.

This clone was recorded a few times. This chain connects TRBV7-2 to TRBJ2-5, with 9 bases that match TRBD2. The CDR3 has 15 amino acids. V lost 3 bases, J lost 4 bases, and 6 bases stayed unmatched. The germline gives CDR1 SGHTA, CDR2 FQGNSA. The CDR3 bases are TGTGCCAGCAGCTTCGGACTAGCGACAGGAGAGACCCAGTACTTC. It translates to CASSFGLATGETQYF. The full variable domain, its missing parts supplied by reference TRBV7-2 and TRBJ2-5, is GAGVSQSPSNKVTEKGKDVELRCDPISGHTALYWYRQSLGQGLEFLIYFQGNSAPDKSGLPSDRFSAERTGGSVSTLTIQRTQQEDSAVYLCASSFGLATGETQYFGPGTRLLVL.

V is TRBV5-5 and J is TRBJ2-7, with TRBD1 matching over 8 bases. V shed 1 base and J 7 bases; nucleotides not matched to a gene: 10. CDR3 length: 15 amino acids. Per the germline V gene, CDR1 is SGHKS and CDR2 is YYEKEE (reference sequence). Here the CDR3 reads CASSLWQGAEYEQYF. CDR3 DNA sequence: TGTGCCAGCAGCTTGTGGCAGGGGGCGGAGTATGAGCAGTACTTC.

This rearrangement joins TRBV3-1 (or the pseudogene TRBV3-2) to TRBJ2-4; TRBD2 aligns across 11 bases. V lost 4 bases to trimming and J lost 0 bases; unmatched junction nucleotides: 11. The germline V gene encodes CDR1 LGHDT and CDR2 YNNKEL (reference sequence). CDR3 size: 19 residues. Here the CDR3 reads CASSPVSSGRVGAKNIQYF. In nucleotides, the CDR3 is TGTGCCAGCAGCCCTGTGAGTAGCGGGAGGGTTGGAGCCAAAAACATTCAGTACTTC.

This clone came up a few times. This chain connects TRBV25-1 to TRBJ2-7; TRBD2 matches at 7 bases. Germline V CDR1 and CDR2: MGHDK, SYGVNS. With 1 base clipped from V and 3 bases from J, the junction kept 0 bases outside the gene matches. This CDR3 is 13 amino acids long. CDR3 amino acids: CASSESGGYEQYF. The CDR3 coding sequence is TGTGCCAGCAGTGAATCGGGAGGCTACGAGCAGTACTTC.

This sequence joins TRBV28 and TRBJ2-2; no reliable D call. This CDR3 is built from 13 residues. From germline, CDR1 is MDHEN and CDR2 SYDVKM. V lost 10 bases to trimming and J lost 3 bases, with 12 bases between them. CDR3 sequence (DNA): TGTGCCACCAGACGAGGATACACCGGGGAGCTGTTTTTT. Residues: CATRRGYTGELFF.

This sequence joins TRBV25-1 and TRBJ2-5, with D perhaps matching TRBD1 (5 bases). CDR3 length equals 13 residues. The V end lost 5 bases, the J end lost 3 bases, and 10 bases lay between the germline ends. Germline CDR1 is MGHDK and CDR2 is SYGVNS. CDR3 sequence: CASSRGLKETQYF. The CDR3 DNA is TGTGCCAGCAGTAGGGGTTTGAAAGAGACCCAGTACTTC.

The chain recombines TRBV10-2 with TRBJ2-3; 12 bases are a match to TRBD2. Germline V gene sequence: CDR1 WSHSY, CDR2 SAAADI. This CDR3 spans 14 amino acids. With V trimmed by 5 bases and J by 6 bases, 3 bases remained unmatched. The CDR3 sequence is CASSWTSGTDTQYF. CDR3 sequence (DNA): TGCGCCAGCAGTTGGACTAGCGGGACTGATACGCAGTATTTT.

The V and J genes are TRBV19 and TRBJ2-2; D is unclear. Germline V CDR1 and CDR2: LNHDA, SQIVND (reference sequence). The germline V and J ends were trimmed by 1 base and 8 bases, with 5 bases remaining between them. The CDR3 is 12 amino acids. The CDR3 DNA is TGTGCCAGTAGTATAGGAGGAGGGGAGCTGTTTTTT. Residues: CASSIGGGELFF.